The entry below gives a single TCR beta chain sequence along with its context. Other DNA sequences in this specimen translate into the identical CDR3. Repertoires were generated with immunoSEQ multiplex PCR, while TCRdb's copy carries only in-frame clones and drops some. The sample has over 100,000 clones; 70% to 85% are singletons. The data stem from a study of blood T cell repertoires in COVID-19. CDR1 is DFQATT, CDR2 SNEGSKA, per germline (reference sequence). CDR3 length: 11 residues. Between the trimmed V and J ends, which lost 1 base and 5 bases, there was a span of 5 bases. This TCR was recovered from a woman aged 55-70 years with acute or convalescent COVID-19. The source material was peripheral blood. This chain uses TRBV20-1 with TRBJ1-1; D gene uncertain. In DNA form, the CDR3 reads TGCAGTGCTAGAGGGGAGACTGAAGCTTTCTTT. Protein product: CSARGETEAFF.